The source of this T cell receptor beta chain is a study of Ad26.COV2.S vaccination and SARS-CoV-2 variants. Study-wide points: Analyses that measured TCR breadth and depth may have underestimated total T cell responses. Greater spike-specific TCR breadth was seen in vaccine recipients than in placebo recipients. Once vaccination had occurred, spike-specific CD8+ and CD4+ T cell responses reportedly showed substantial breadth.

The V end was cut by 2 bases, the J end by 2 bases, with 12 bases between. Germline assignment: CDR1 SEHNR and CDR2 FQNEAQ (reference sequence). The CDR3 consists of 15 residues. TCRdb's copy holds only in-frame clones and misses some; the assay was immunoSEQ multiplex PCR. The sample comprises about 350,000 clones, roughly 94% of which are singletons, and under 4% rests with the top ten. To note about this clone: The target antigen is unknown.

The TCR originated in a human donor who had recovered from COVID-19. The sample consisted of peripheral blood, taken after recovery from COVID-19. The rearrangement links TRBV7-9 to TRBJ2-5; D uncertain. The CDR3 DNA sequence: TGTGCCAGCAGCTTATGGGAAGAGAGGCAAGAGACCCAGTACTTC. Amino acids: CASSLWEERQETQYF. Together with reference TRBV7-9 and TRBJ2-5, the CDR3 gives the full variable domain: DTGVSQNPRHKITKRGQNVTFRCDPISEHNRLYWYRQTLGQGPEFLTYFQNEAQLEKSRLLSDRFSAERPKGSFSTLEIQRTEQGDSAMYLCASSLWEERQETQYFGPGTRLLVL.